This T cell receptor beta chain was obtained from a study of cytomegalovirus exposure and HLA in healthy donors. About the research overall: Within an early data release were around 80 million unique TCRs drawn from HLA-typed donors.

Findings and limits, study-wide: Researchers left out some V segments, among them TRBV6-2 and TRBV6-3, as indistinguishable. The productive fraction for most TCR beta V segments was about 90% or about 30% in an earlier analysis.

As concerns this clone: Its antigen is not identified.

Unmatched junction bases numbered 4, after V lost 2 bases and J lost 6 bases. The CDR3 runs to 14 residues. Per the germline V gene, CDR1 is MNHNY and CDR2 is SVGAGI (reference sequence). At collection, donors were nominally healthy, but unrecorded immune exposures were probable. PCR involved 60 Vbeta and 13 Jbeta primers. Method: immunoSEQ multiplex PCR; TCRdb's copy keeps in-frame clones and lacks some. The table records 100,000 or so clones, 77% of them present only once. This receptor was obtained from a man in his forties or fifties in good health and CMV-seropositive. The chain is built from TRBV6-6 and TRBJ1-2, with 9 bases that match TRBD1. Sequenced material: PBMCs. CDR3 in amino acids: CASSYRTGGDGYTF. The CDR3 DNA is TGTGCCAGCAGTTACCGTACAGGGGGCGATGGCTACACCTTC.